A single sample gave rise to the 12 T cell receptor beta chains below, sequenced in a study of OX40 agonist ivuxolimab in advanced cancers. Assay used: immunoSEQ multiplex PCR; TCRdb lists only in-frame clones, some missing. The sample yields about 80,000 clones, 94% seen once. Specimen: CD4+ or CD8+ T cells sorted from blood, collected in a trial of the OX40 agonist ivuxolimab. These receptors originate from an adult with an advanced solid tumor such as melanoma, head and neck, liver or kidney cancer.

This clone appeared a single time. The chain combines TRBV23-1 with TRBJ2-7, with D maybe TRBD1 (5 bases). TRBV23-1 is an open reading frame whose function is uncertain. V gave up 5 bases and J gave up 0 bases, with 14 bases separating them. This CDR3 is built from 15 residues. CDR3 loop: CASSFTGSDSYEQYF. For the CDR3, the DNA is TGCGCCAGCAGTTTTACAGGCTCAGACTCCTACGAGCAGTACTTC.

This chain links TRBV13 with TRBJ2-1, with D tentatively TRBD2 (5 bases). The CDR3 loop spans 14 amino acids. CDR1 is PRHDT and CDR2 is FYEKMQ in the germline V gene (reference sequence). V was clipped by 0 bases and J by 4 bases, with 7 bases between them. The CDR3 loop is CASSLGEAYNEQFF. The CDR3 DNA follows: TGTGCCAGCAGCTTAGGGGAGGCATACAATGAGCAGTTCTTC.

The chain joins TRBV5-4 to TRBJ2-3; D call uncertain. Germline-derived CDR1 and CDR2 are SGHNT and YYREEE (reference sequence). The CDR3 is made up of 12 amino acids. Trimming took off 4 bases at V and 4 bases at J, with 7 bases between the two ends. This CDR3 reads CASSVWADTQYF. CDR3 nucleotide sequence: TGTGCCAGCAGCGTATGGGCAGATACGCAGTATTTT. The entire variable domain, with the rest obtained from reference TRBV5-4 and TRBJ2-3, is as follows: ETGVTQSPTHLIKTRGQQVTLRCSSQSGHNTVSWYQQALGQGPQFIFQYYREEENGRGNFPPRFSGLQFPNYSSELNVNALELDDSALYLCASSVWADTQYFGPGTRLTVL.

The chain has TRBV11-3 and TRBJ2-3; 10 nucleotides align to TRBD2. The CDR3 loop spans 16 amino acids. CDR1 is SGHNT, CDR2 YENEEA, per germline. V was clipped by 1 base and J by 3 bases; unmatched bases: 4. CDR3 coding DNA: TGTGCCAGCAGCTTAGGTACTAGCGGGGCAACAGATACGCAGTATTTT. This encodes CASSLGTSGATDTQYF.

The chain links TRBV27 to TRBJ2-7; 8 positions match TRBD2. Germline CDR1 reads MNHEY; CDR2 reads SMNVEV (reference sequence). The V gene end was trimmed by 5 bases and the J gene end by 6 bases; junction bases not matched to a gene: 12. This CDR3 has 15 residues. CDR3 DNA sequence: TGTGCCAGCAGTCCGGAACCGGGACTAGGTTCCGAGCAGTACTTC. Its translation: CASSPEPGLGSEQYF.

The rearrangement joins TRBV9 to TRBJ2-1; TRBD2 might be the D (6 bases). Germline assignment: CDR1 SGDLS and CDR2 YYNGEE. The length of the CDR3 is 14 residues. V was clipped by 0 bases and J by 3 bases, with 7 bases between them. DNA for the CDR3: TGTGCCAGCAGCGTAGTAGCGGACTACAATGAGCAGTTCTTC. Translating gives CASSVVADYNEQFF.

The CDR3, as DNA: TGTGCCAGAACGGAGAGGTGGCCTTACCAAGAGACCCAGTACTTC. This codes for CARTERWPYQETQYF. The chain recombines TRBV7-5 with TRBJ2-5; whether TRBD2, the table's D call, matches the DNA was not checked. TRBV7-5 is an annotated pseudogene. The CDR3 consists of 15 residues.

The chain employs TRBV27 and TRBJ2-7; 9 bases fit TRBD1. J gave up 4 bases and V 7 bases, and 20 bases lay outside the gene matches. CDR3 length: 18 residues. Germline CDR1 is MNHEY and CDR2 is SMNVEV (reference sequence). The DNA for the CDR3 is TGTGCCAGCAAATTGGAGACAGGGGGTTTCAAGGGAGGTTACGAGCAGTACTTC. It translates to CASKLETGGFKGGYEQYF.

The chain uses TRBV11-3 and TRBJ2-7, with D perhaps TRBD2 (6 bases). The length of the CDR3 is 15 residues. Germline V gene sequence: CDR1 SGHNT, CDR2 YENEEA. The ends were cut back, 5 bases at V and 4 bases at J, with 18 bases in the middle. The DNA for the CDR3 is TGTGCCAGCAGCCACATTTCGGGAGTGGCTTACGAGCAGTACTTC. As protein: CASSHISGVAYEQYF.

In this sample, this clone turned up once. The rearrangement links TRBV5-1 to TRBJ2-7; D is perhaps TRBD2 (5 bases). CDR1 SGHRS and CDR2 YFSETQ come from the germline V gene. Trimming pared 0 bases from V and 1 base from J, leaving 17 bases between. The length of the CDR3 is 17 residues. CDR3 amino acids: CASSLAFIVGGSYEQYF. CDR3 coding DNA: TGCGCCAGCAGCTTGGCATTCATCGTGGGCGGGTCCTACGAGCAGTACTTC.

This chain links TRBV5-4 with TRBJ2-7, with D possibly matching TRBD2 (5 bases). This CDR3 has 11 residues. Germline V gene sequence: CDR1 SGHNT, CDR2 YYREEE (reference sequence). V dropped 0 bases and J dropped 7 bases, with 5 bases sitting between them. CDR3 DNA: TGTGCCAGCAGCTTGGCGGGAGAGCAGTACTTC. Translating it yields CASSLAGEQYF.

This clone was counted only a few times. The chain joins TRBV21-1 to TRBJ2-7; TRBD2 is taken as the D call from the table, unchecked against the DNA. TRBV21-1 corresponds to a pseudogene. The CDR3 is made up of 12 amino acids. Written as DNA, the CDR3 is TGTGCCAGCAGCGCACTAGGCGACGAGCAGTACTTC. It encodes CASSALGDEQYF.